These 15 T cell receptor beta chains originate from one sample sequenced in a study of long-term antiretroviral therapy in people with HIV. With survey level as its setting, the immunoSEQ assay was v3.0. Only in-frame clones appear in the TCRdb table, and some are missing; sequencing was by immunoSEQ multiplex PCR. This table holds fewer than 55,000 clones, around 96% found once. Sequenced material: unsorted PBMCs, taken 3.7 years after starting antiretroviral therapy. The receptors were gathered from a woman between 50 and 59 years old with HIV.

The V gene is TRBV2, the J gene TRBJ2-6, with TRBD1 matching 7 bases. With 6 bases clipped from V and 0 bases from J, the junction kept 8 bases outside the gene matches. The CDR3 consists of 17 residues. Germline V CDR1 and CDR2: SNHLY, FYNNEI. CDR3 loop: CASSWGTANSGANVLTF. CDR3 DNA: TGTGCCAGCAGCTGGGGGACAGCGAACTCTGGGGCCAACGTCCTGACTTTC.

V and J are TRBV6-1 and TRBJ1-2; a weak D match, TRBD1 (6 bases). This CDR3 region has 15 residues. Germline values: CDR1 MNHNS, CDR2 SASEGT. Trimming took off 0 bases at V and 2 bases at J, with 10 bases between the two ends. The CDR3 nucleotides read TGTGCCAGCAGTGAAGCGCGGGGGGCAAACTATGGCTACACCTTC. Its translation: CASSEARGANYGYTF.

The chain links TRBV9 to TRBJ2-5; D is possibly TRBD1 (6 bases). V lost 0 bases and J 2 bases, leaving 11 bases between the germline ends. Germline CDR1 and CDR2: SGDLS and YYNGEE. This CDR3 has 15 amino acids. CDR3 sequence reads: CASSVAGQGQETQYF. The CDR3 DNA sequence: TGTGCCAGCAGCGTAGCTGGGCAGGGGCAAGAGACCCAGTACTTC.

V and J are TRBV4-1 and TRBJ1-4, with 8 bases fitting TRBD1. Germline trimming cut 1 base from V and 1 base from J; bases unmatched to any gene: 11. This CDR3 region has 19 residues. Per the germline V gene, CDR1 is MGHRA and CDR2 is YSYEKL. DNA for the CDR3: TGCGCCAGCAGCCAAGTGCTTGGACAGGGAATCGGAACTAATGAAAAACTGTTTTTT. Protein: CASSQVLGQGIGTNEKLFF.

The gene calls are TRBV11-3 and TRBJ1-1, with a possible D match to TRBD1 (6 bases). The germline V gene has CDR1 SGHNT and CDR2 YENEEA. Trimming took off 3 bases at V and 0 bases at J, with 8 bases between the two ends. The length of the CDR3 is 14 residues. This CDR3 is CASSLDSVNTEAFF. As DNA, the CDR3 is TGTGCCAGCAGCTTGGACAGTGTGAACACTGAAGCTTTCTTT.

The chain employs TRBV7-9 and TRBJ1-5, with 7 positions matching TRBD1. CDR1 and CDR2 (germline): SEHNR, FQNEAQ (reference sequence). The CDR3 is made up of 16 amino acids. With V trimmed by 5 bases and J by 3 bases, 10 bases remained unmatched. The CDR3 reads CASSGRQGSNNQPQHF. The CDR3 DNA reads TGTGCCAGCAGCGGTCGACAGGGTTCTAACAATCAGCCCCAGCATTTT.

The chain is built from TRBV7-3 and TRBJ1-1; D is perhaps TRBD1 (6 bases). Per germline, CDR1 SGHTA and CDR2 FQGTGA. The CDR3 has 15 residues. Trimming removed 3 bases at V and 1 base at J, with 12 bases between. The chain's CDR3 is CASSLWGLENTEAFF. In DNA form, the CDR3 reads TGTGCCAGCAGCTTGTGGGGGCTGGAGAACACTGAAGCTTTCTTT.

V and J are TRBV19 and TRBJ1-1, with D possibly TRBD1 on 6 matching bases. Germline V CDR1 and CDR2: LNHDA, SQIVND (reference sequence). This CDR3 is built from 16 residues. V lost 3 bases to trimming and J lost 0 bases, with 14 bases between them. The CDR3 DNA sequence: TGTGCCAGTAGTATTGATTTGGGGGCTATGAACACTGAAGCTTTCTTT. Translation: CASSIDLGAMNTEAFF.

The chain's CDR3 is CASSELDYGYTF. The CDR3 DNA reads TGTGCCAGCAGTGAATTAGATTATGGCTACACCTTC. The chain uses TRBV6-1 and TRBJ1-2; D not resolved. The CDR3 is 12 amino acids. Per germline, CDR1 MNHNS and CDR2 SASEGT. Trimming cost V 2 bases and J 5 bases, with 6 bases left between them.

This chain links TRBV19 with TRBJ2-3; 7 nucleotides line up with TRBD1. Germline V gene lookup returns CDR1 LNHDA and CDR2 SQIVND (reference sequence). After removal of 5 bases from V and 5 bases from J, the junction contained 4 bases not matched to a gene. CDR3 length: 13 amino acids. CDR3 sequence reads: CASSHYRGDTQYF. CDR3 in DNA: TGTGCCAGTAGTCACTACAGGGGAGATACGCAGTATTTT.

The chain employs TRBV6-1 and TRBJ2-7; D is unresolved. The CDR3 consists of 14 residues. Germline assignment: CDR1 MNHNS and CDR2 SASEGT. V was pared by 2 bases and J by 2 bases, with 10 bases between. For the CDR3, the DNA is TGTGCCAGCAGTGAATTCGAGGCCCCCTACGAGCAGTACTTC. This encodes CASSEFEAPYEQYF.

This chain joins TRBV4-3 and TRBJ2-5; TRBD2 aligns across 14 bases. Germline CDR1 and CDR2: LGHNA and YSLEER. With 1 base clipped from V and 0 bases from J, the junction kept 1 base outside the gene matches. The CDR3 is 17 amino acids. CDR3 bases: TGCGCCAGCAGCCAAGGGACTAGCGGGGGGAACCAAGAGACCCAGTACTTC. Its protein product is CASSQGTSGGNQETQYF.

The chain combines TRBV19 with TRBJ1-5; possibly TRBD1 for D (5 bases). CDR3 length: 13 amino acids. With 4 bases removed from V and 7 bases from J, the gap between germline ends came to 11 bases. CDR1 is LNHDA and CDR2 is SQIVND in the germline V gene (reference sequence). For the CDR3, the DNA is TGTGCCAGTAGTAGTCAGGGAGGCCAGCCCCAGCATTTT. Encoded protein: CASSSQGGQPQHF.

The DNA of the CDR3 is TGTGCCAGCAGTTACGGACTAGCATCAGATACGCAGTATTTT. Translation gives CASSYGLASDTQYF. The gene calls are TRBV6-5 and TRBJ2-3; the match to TRBD2 covers 8 bases. The germline gives CDR1 MNHEY, CDR2 SVGAGI. Unmatched junction bases numbered 2, after V lost 2 bases and J lost 4 bases. The CDR3 sequence is 14 residues long.

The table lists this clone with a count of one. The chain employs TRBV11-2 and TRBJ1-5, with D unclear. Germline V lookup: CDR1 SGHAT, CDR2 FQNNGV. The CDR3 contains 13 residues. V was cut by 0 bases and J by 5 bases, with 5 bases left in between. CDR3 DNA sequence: TGTGCCAGCAGCTTAGATCGGGATCAGCCCCAGCATTTT. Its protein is CASSLDRDQPQHF.